This TCR beta chain was found in a study of blood T cell repertoires in COVID-19. Germline CDR1 and CDR2: LNHDA and SQIVND (reference sequence). The V end was cut by 1 base, the J end by 0 bases, with 4 bases between. This CDR3 is 14 amino acids long. Authors' analysis steps: Estimation of nucleated cell counts was performed using reference gene primer amplification. Sequencing used immunoSEQ multiplex PCR; TCRdb keeps in-frame clones, though not all of them. That table is the source of V, J and clone size, and D and trimming were worked out from the DNA. Of 250,000 to 350,000 clones in the sample, roughly nine tenths were seen once.

This chain uses TRBV19 with TRBJ2-1, with D uncertain. This clonotype originated in a man between 18 and 29 years old with active or convalescent COVID-19. The sequenced sample consisted of peripheral blood. In DNA form, the CDR3 reads TGTGCCAGTAGTATAGCGGGCTCCTACAATGAGCAGTTCTTC. It translates to CASSIAGSYNEQFF.